This T cell receptor (beta chain) was documented in a study of blood T cell repertoires in COVID-19. Study context: Samples came from the United States, Italy and Spain, spanning acute and convalescent COVID-19. PBMCs, B-cell-depleted T cells, or T cells were the source of the cDNA or gDNA that made up the material.

In the study's own analysis: Quantification of nucleated cells was approximated via reference gene primer amplification. Clones were read by immunoSEQ multiplex PCR, and TCRdb kept only the in-frame ones, dropping some. That table furnishes V, J and clone size, whereas the DNA furnished D and trimming. The data hold about 71,000 clones, with approximately 80% observed a single time. The trim removed 4 bases at V and 4 bases at J, leaving 3 bases unmatched. The CDR3 is 14 residues long. CDR1 and CDR2 from the germline V gene are SGHRS and YFSETQ. This TCR was sampled from a man aged 70-80 years with acute or convalescent COVID-19. The specimen sequenced was peripheral blood. The V call is TRBV5-1, the J call TRBJ1-4; TRBD1 aligns across 8 bases. CDR3 DNA sequence: TGCGCCAGCAGCCCGGACAGGGTTAATGAAAAACTGTTTTTT. The encoded protein is CASSPDRVNEKLFF.